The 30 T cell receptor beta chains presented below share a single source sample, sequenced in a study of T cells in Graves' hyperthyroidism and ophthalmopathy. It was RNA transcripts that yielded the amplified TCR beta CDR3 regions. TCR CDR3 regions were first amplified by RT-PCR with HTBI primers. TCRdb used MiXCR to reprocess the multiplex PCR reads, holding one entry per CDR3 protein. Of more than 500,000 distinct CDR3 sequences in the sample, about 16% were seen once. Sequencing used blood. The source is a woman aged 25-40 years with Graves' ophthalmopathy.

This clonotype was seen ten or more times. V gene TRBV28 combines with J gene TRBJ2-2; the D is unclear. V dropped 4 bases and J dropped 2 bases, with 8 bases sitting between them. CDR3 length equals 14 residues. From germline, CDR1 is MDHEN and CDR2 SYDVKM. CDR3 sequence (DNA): TGTGCCAGCAGTTGGACCGATAACACCGGGGAGCTGTTTTTT. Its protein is CASSWTDNTGELFF.

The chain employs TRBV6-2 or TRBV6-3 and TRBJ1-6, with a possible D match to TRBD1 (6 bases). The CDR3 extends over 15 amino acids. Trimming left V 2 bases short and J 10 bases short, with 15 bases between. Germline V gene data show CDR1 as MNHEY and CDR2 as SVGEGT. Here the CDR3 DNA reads TGTGCCAGCAGTTACGTGGGGGGCGCTGGGTCACCCCTCCACTTT. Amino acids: CASSYVGGAGSPLHF.

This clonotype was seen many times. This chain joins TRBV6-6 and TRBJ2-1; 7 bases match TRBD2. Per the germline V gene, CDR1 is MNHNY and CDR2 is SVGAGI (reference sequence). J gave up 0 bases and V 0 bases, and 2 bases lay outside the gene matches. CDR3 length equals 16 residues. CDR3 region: CASSYSGGGSYNEQFF. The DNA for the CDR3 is TGTGCCAGCAGTTACTCGGGCGGGGGCTCCTACAATGAGCAGTTCTTC.

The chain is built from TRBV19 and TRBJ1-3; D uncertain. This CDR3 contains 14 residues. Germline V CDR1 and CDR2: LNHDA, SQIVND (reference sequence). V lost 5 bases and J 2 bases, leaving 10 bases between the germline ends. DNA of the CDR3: TGTGCCAGTAGTCCTCGGACTGCTGGAAACACCATATATTTT. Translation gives CASSPRTAGNTIYF. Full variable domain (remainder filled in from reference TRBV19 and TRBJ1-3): DGGITQSPKYLFRKEGQNVTLSCEQNLNHDAMYWYRQDPGQGLRLIYYSQIVNDFQKGDIAEGYSVSREKKESFPLTVTSAQKNPTAFYLCASSPRTAGNTIYFGEGSWLTVV.

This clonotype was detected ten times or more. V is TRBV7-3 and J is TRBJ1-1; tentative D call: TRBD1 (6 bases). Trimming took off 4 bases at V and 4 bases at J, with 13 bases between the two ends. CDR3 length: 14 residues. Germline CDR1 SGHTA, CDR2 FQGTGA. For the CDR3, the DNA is TGTGCCAGCAGCTCGACAGGCACTATCACTGAAGCTTTCTTT. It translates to CASSSTGTITEAFF.

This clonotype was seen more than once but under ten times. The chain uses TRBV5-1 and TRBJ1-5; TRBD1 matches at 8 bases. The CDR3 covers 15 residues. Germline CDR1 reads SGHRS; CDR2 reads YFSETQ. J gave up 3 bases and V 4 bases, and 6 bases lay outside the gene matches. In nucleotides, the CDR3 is TGCGCCAGCAGCCCCGGACAGGGTTTCAATCAGCCCCAGCATTTT. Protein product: CASSPGQGFNQPQHF. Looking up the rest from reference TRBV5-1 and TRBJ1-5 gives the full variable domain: KAGVTQTPRYLIKTRGQQVTLSCSPISGHRSVSWYQQTPGQGLQFLFEYFSETQRNKGNFPGRFSGRQFSNSRSEMNVSTLELGDSALYLCASSPGQGFNQPQHFGDGTRLSIL.

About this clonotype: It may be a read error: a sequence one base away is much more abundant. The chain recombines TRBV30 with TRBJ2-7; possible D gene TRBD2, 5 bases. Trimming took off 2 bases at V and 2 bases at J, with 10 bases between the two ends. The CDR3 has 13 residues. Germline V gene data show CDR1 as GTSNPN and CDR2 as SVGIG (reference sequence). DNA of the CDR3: TGTGCCTGGAGTAGGCAGGAGGCCTACGAGCAGTACTTC. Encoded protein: CAWSRQEAYEQYF.

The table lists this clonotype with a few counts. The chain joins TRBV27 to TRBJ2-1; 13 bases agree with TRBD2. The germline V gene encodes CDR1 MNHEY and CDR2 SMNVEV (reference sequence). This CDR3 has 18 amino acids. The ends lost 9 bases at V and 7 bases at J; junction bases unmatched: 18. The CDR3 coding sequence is TGTGCCAGTTATAATGAGGCCACTAGCGGGAGGGTTAGGAATGAGCAGTTCTTC. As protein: CASYNEATSGRVRNEQFF.

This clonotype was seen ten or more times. CDR3 region: CSAQRGKNTEAFF. CDR3 DNA sequence: TGCAGTGCCCAAAGGGGAAAGAACACTGAAGCTTTCTTT. V is TRBV20-1 and J is TRBJ1-1, with D possibly TRBD1 on 5 matching bases. The CDR3 length is 13 residues. V lost 6 bases and J lost 1, with 12 bases in between. Germline CDR1 reads DFQATT; CDR2 reads SNEGSKA (reference sequence).

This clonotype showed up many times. The CDR3 region is CASRGRFATNEKLFF. CDR3 bases: TGTGCCAGCAGGGGCAGGTTTGCAACTAATGAAAAACTGTTTTTT. The V and J genes are TRBV2 and TRBJ1-4; no clear D. This CDR3 is 15 amino acids long. Trimming took off 6 bases at V and 0 bases at J, with 11 bases between the two ends. Per the germline V gene, CDR1 is SNHLY and CDR2 is FYNNEI.

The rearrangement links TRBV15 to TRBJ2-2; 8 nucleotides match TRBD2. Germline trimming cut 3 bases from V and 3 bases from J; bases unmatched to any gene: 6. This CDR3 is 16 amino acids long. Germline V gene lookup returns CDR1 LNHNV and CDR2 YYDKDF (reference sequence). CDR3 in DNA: TGTGCCACCAGCAGCGTAGCGGGAATCGACACCGGGGAGCTGTTTTTT. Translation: CATSSVAGIDTGELFF. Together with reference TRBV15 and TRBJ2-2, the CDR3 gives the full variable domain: DAMVIQNPRYQVTQFGKPVTLSCSQTLNHNVMYWYQQKSSQAPKLLFHYYDKDFNNEADTPDNFQSRRPNTSFCFLDIRSPGLGDTAMYLCATSSVAGIDTGELFFGEGSRLTVL.

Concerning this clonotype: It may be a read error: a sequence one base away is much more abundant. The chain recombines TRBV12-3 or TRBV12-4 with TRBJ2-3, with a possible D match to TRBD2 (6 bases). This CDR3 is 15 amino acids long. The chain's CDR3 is CASGFAGTFTDTQYF. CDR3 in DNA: TGTGCCAGCGGTTTTGCGGGAACCTTTACAGATACGCAGTATTTT.

CDR3 residues: CASSPSGQGGGTDTQYF. CDR3 bases: TGTGCCAGCAGTCCATCGGGACAGGGCGGGGGCACAGATACGCAGTATTTT. This chain connects TRBV27 to TRBJ2-3; 9 nucleotides line up with TRBD1. The CDR3 sequence is 17 residues long. Germline V gene data show CDR1 as MNHEY and CDR2 as SMNVEV (reference sequence). J lost 1 base, V lost 5 bases, and 10 bases had no gene match.

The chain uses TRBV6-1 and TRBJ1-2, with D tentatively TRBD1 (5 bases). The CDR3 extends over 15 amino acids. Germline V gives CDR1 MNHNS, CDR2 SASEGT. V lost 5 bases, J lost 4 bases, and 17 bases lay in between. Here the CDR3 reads CASSSPTRRGYGYTF. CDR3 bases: TGTGCCAGCAGTTCCCCGACCAGGAGGGGCTATGGCTACACCTTC.

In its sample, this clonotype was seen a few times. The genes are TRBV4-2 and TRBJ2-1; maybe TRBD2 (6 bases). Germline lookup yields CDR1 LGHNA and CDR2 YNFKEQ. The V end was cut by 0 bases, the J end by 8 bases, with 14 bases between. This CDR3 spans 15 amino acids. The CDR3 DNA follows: TGTGCCAGCAGCCAAGAGGGACTCGCTTCGGATGAGCAGTTCTTC. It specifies CASSQEGLASDEQFF.

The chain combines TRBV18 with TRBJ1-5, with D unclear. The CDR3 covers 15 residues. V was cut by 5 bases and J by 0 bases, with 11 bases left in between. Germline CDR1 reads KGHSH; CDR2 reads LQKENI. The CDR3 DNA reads TGTGCCAGCTCAGGGGTCGGGGTTAGCAATCAGCCCCAGCATTTT. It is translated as CASSGVGVSNQPQHF.

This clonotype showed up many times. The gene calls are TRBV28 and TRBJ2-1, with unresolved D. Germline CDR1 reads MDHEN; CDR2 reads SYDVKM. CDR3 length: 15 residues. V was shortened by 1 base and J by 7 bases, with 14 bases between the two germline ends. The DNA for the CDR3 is TGTGCCAGCAGTTTATCTTTTGGGATAAGGAATGAGCAGTTCTTC. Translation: CASSLSFGIRNEQFF.

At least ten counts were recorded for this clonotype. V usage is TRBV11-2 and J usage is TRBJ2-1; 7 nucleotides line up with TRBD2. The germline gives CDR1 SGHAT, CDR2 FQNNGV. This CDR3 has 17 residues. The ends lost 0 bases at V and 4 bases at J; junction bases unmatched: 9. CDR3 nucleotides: TGTGCCAGCAGCTTAGATCGGGGAGGGAGTTCGTACAATGAGCAGTTCTTC. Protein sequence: CASSLDRGGSSYNEQFF.

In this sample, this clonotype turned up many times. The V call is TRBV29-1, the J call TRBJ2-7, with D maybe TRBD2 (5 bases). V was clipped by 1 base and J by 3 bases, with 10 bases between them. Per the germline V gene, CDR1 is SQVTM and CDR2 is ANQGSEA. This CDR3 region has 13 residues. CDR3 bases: TGCAGCGTTGAAGTGGCGGGTAACTACGAGCAGTACTTC. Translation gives CSVEVAGNYEQYF.

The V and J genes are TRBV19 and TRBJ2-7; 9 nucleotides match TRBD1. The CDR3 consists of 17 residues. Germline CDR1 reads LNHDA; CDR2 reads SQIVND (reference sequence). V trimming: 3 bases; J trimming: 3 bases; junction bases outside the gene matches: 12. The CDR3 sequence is CASSMGTGSPTLYEQYF. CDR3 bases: TGTGCCAGTAGTATGGGGACAGGGTCCCCTACTCTCTACGAGCAGTACTTC. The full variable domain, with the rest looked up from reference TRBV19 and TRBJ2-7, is DGGITQSPKYLFRKEGQNVTLSCEQNLNHDAMYWYRQDPGQGLRLIYYSQIVNDFQKGDIAEGYSVSREKKESFPLTVTSAQKNPTAFYLCASSMGTGSPTLYEQYFGPGTRLTVT.

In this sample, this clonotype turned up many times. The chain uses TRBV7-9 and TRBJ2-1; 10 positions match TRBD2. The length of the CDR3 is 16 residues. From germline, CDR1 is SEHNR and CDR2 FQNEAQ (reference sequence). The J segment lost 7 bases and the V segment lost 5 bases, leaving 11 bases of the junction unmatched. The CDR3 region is CASSPSIGTSENEQFF. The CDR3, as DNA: TGTGCCAGCAGCCCTAGTATCGGGACTAGCGAGAATGAGCAGTTCTTC.

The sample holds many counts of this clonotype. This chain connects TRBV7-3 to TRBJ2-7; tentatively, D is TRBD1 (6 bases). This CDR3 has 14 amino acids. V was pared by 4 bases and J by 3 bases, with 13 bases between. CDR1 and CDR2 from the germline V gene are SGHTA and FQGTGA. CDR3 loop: CASSSNGGHYEQYF. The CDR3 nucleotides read TGTGCCAGCAGCTCGAATGGGGGACACTACGAGCAGTACTTC. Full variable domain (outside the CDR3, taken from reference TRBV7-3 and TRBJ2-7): GAGVSQTPSNKVTEKGKYVELRCDPISGHTALYWYRQSLGQGPEFLIYFQGTGAADDSGLPNDRFFAVRPEGSVSTLKIQRTERGDSAVYLCASSSNGGHYEQYFGPGTRLTVT.

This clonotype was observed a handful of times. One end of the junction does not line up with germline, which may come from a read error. The CDR3 here is CAGSHPGSGNTIYF. CDR3 nucleotides: TGTGCCGGCAGTCACCCGGGTTCCGGGAACACCATATATTTT. J is TRBJ1-3 and V is TRBV3-1; D gene unclear. The CDR3 contains 14 residues. Germline CDR1 reads LGHDT; CDR2 reads YNNKEL (reference sequence).

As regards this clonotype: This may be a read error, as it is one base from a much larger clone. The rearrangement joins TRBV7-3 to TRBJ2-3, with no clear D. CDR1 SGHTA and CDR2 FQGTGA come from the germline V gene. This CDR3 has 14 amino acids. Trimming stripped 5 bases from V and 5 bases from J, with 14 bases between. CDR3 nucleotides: TGTGCCAGCAGCCCTCCGGAGATGGGAGATACGCAGTATTTT. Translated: CASSPPEMGDTQYF.

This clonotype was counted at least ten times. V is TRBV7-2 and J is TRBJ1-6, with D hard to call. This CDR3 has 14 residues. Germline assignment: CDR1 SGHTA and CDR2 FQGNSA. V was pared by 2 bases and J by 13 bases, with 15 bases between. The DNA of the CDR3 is TGTGCCAGCAGCTTAACCCCTAGCCAGCTCCCCCTCCACTTT. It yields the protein CASSLTPSQLPLHF.

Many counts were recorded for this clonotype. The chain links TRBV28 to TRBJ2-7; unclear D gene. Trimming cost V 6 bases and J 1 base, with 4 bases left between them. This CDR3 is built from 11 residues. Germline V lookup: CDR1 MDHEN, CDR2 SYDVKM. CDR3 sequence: CASSQSYEQYF. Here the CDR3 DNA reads TGTGCCAGCAGCCAGTCCTACGAGCAGTACTTC. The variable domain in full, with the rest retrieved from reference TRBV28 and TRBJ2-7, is DVKVTQSSRYLVKRTGEKVFLECVQDMDHENMFWYRQDPGLGLRLIYFSYDVKMKEKGDIPEGYSVSREKKERFSLILESASTNQTSMYLCASSQSYEQYFGPGTRLTVT.

The CDR3 is CASSQDSLTGYGYTF. The CDR3 coding sequence is TGTGCCAGCAGCCAAGATAGTTTGACAGGCTATGGCTACACCTTC. The V call is TRBV4-2, the J call TRBJ1-2; D may be TRBD1 (6 bases). The V gene's germline CDR1 is LGHNA and CDR2 YNFKEQ. Trimming stripped 0 bases from V and 4 bases from J, with 12 bases between. The CDR3 covers 15 residues.

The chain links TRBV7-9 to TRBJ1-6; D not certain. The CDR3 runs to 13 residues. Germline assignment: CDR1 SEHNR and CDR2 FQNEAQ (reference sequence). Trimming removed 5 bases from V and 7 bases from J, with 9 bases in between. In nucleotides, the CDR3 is TGTGCCAGCAGCCTGAACAGAAATTCACCCCTCCACTTT. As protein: CASSLNRNSPLHF. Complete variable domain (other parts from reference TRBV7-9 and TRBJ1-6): DTGVSQNPRHKITKRGQNVTFRCDPISEHNRLYWYRQTLGQGPEFLTYFQNEAQLEKSRLLSDRFSAERPKGSFSTLEIQRTEQGDSAMYLCASSLNRNSPLHFGNGTRLTVT.

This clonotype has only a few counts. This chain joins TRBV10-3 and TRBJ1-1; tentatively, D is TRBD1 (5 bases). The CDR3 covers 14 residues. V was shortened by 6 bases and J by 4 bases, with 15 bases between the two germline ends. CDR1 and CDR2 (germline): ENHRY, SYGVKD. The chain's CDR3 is CAISATGPLTEAFF. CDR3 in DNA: TGTGCCATCAGCGCTACAGGCCCACTCACTGAAGCTTTCTTT.

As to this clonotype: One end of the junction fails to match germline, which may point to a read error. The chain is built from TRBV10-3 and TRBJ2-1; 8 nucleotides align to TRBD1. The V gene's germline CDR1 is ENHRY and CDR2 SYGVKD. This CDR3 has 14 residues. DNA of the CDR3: TGTGCCATCAGATTTGGACAGGGAGACAATGAGCGGTTCTTC. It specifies CAIRFGQGDNERFF.